These 15 T cell receptor beta chains came from one sample sequenced in a study of CD8 T cells in ankylosing spondylitis. In TCRdb, the 5' RACE reads were re-called with MiXCR into one record per CDR3 protein. This table has under 250,000 distinct CDR3 sequences, over 30% appearing once. Material for sequencing was blood, either unsorted or a sorted T cell fraction (not recorded which). The receptors here all came from a male donor with ankylosing spondylitis or in good health (not recorded which).

This chain connects TRBV20-1 to TRBJ2-3, with 7 positions matching TRBD2. This CDR3 is built from 15 residues. Trimming at V came to 3 bases and at J to 2 bases, leaving 8 bases not matched to a gene. Germline V gene sequence: CDR1 DFQATT, CDR2 SNEGSKA (reference sequence). The CDR3: CSARERDDHTDTQYF. In nucleotides, the CDR3 is TGCAGTGCTAGGGAGCGGGACGACCACACAGATACGCAGTATTTT.

The chain couples TRBV18 to TRBJ1-4; the D gene is possibly TRBD1 (5 bases). V was pared by 5 bases and J by 7 bases, with 17 bases between. The germline V gene encodes CDR1 KGHSH and CDR2 LQKENI. This CDR3 is 15 amino acids long. CDR3 amino acids: CASSTGPVLGEKLFF. CDR3 coding DNA: TGTGCCAGCTCAACGGGGCCAGTCCTGGGTGAAAAACTGTTTTTT. Looking up the rest from reference TRBV18 and TRBJ1-4 gives the full variable domain: NAGVMQNPRHLVRRRGQEARLRCSPMKGHSHVYWYRQLPEEGLKFMVYLQKENIIDESGMPKERFSAEFPKEGPSILRIQQVVRGDSAAYFCASSTGPVLGEKLFFGSGTQLSVL.

J is TRBJ2-7 and V is TRBV2; D unresolved. The CDR3 is 12 amino acids. Trimming took off 4 bases at V and 6 bases at J, with 10 bases between the two ends. Germline CDR1 SNHLY, CDR2 FYNNEI. The CDR3 DNA follows: TGTGCCAGCAGTGTATATAGTTCCGAGCAGTACTTC. Translating it yields CASSVYSSEQYF.

The J gene is TRBJ2-3, the V gene TRBV5-1; D gene uncertain. Germline V lookup: CDR1 SGHRS, CDR2 YFSETQ. The CDR3 runs to 15 residues. Trimming cost V 7 bases and J 2 bases, with 17 bases left between them. The CDR3: CASYRDKSNTDTQYF. The CDR3 nucleotides read TGCGCCAGCTACCGAGACAAGTCCAACACAGATACGCAGTATTTT.

The chain employs TRBV4-1 and TRBJ2-1; D is unresolved. Germline CDR1 reads MGHRA; CDR2 reads YSYEKL. Deletions cut 0 bases from V and 8 bases from J, with 11 bases between. This CDR3 comprises 14 residues. The CDR3 region is CASSQDLASDEQFF. CDR3 nucleotide sequence: TGCGCCAGCAGCCAAGATCTCGCGAGCGATGAGCAGTTCTTC.

The V and J genes are TRBV10-3 and TRBJ2-2; D is undetermined. CDR1 and CDR2 from the germline V gene are ENHRY and SYGVKD. Trimming took 7 bases from V and 3 from J, leaving 6 bases between them. The CDR3 has 12 amino acids. For the CDR3, the DNA is TGTGCCATCACCCAGGACACCGGGGAGCTGTTTTTT. The encoded protein is CAITQDTGELFF.

The sample holds a few counts of this clonotype. This chain uses TRBV20-1 with TRBJ2-2; no firm D call. V was clipped by 5 bases and J by 4 bases, with 20 bases between them. Germline CDR1 reads DFQATT; CDR2 reads SNEGSKA (reference sequence). This CDR3 comprises 16 residues. CDR3 DNA: TGCAGTGCTGGAGTATTCCGTGGAAGACCCACCGGGGAGCTGTTTTTT. Its translation: CSAGVFRGRPTGELFF.

This clonotype was counted a few times. The genes are TRBV7-9 and TRBJ1-1; D is unclear. Germline V gives CDR1 SEHNR, CDR2 FQNEAQ (reference sequence). V lost 3 bases to trimming and J lost 5 bases, with 4 bases between them. There are 11 residues in the CDR3. CDR3 amino acids: CASSFETEAFF. The DNA of the CDR3 is TGTGCCAGCAGCTTCGAGACTGAAGCTTTCTTT.

This clonotype has just a few counts. J is TRBJ1-5 and V is TRBV6-5; perhaps TRBD1 as D (5 bases). This CDR3 has 17 amino acids. The V end was cut by 0 bases, the J end by 1 base, with 13 bases between. Germline-derived CDR1 and CDR2 are MNHEY and SVGAGI. For the CDR3, the DNA is TGTGCCAGCAGTTACTCAGCGGGGCAGCCGAGCAATCAGCCCCAGCATTTT. Its translation is CASSYSAGQPSNQPQHF.

The V call is TRBV7-7, the J call TRBJ2-1, with D possibly TRBD1 on 5 matching bases. Germline CDR1 reads SSHAT; CDR2 reads FNYEAQ (reference sequence). CDR3 length: 14 amino acids. Trimming stripped 4 bases from V and 8 bases from J, with 15 bases between. CDR3 loop: CASSSPLTADEQFF. CDR3 bases: TGTGCCAGCAGCTCCCCCTTGACAGCCGATGAGCAGTTCTTC. Filled out from reference TRBV7-7 and TRBJ2-1, the complete variable domain reads GAGVSQSPRYKVTKRGQDVTLRCDPISSHATLYWYQQALGQGPEFLTYFNYEAQPDKSGLPSDRFSAERPEGSISTLTIQRTEQRDSAMYRCASSSPLTADEQFFGPGTRLTVL.

The chain carries TRBV6-1 and TRBJ2-7; D gene uncertain. The CDR3 is 12 residues long. V was shortened by 3 bases and J by 1 base, with 4 bases between the two germline ends. Germline V CDR1 and CDR2: MNHNS, SASEGT. This CDR3 reads CASSEYSYEQYF. DNA for the CDR3: TGTGCCAGCAGTGAGTATTCCTACGAGCAGTACTTC.

The chain links TRBV6-6 to TRBJ1-1; D gene unclear. Per germline, CDR1 MNHNY and CDR2 SVGAGI (reference sequence). Trimming removed 2 bases from V and 4 bases from J, with 8 bases in between. This CDR3 region has 13 residues. The CDR3: CASSYGGSTEAFF. The CDR3 bases are TGTGCCAGCAGTTACGGCGGTAGCACTGAAGCTTTCTTT.

The chain links TRBV19 to TRBJ2-1; 8 bases are shared with TRBD1. With 5 bases clipped from V and 3 bases from J, the junction kept 12 bases outside the gene matches. The CDR3 spans 17 residues. Germline values: CDR1 LNHDA, CDR2 SQIVND (reference sequence). CDR3 nucleotide sequence: TGTGCCAGTAGTTTCCTTCACAGGGGGAAAGTCTACAATGAGCAGTTCTTC. It is translated as CASSFLHRGKVYNEQFF.

The V and J genes are TRBV6-6 and TRBJ1-5; the D is unclear. Germline CDR1 MNHNY, CDR2 SVGAGI (reference sequence). The CDR3 runs to 13 residues. V lost 4 bases, J lost 6 bases, and 10 bases lay in between. CDR3 in amino acids: CASSSLVGQPQHF. DNA for the CDR3: TGTGCCAGCAGTTCACTCGTGGGTCAGCCCCAGCATTTT.

This chain uses TRBV5-1 with TRBJ2-3, with 10 bases lining up with TRBD2. V gave up 0 bases and J gave up 2 bases; unmatched junction bases: 3. Germline CDR1 and CDR2: SGHRS and YFSETQ. The CDR3 is made up of 16 amino acids. The CDR3 loop is CASSLGTSGDTDTQYF. CDR3 bases: TGCGCCAGCAGCTTGGGCACTAGCGGGGACACAGATACGCAGTATTTT.